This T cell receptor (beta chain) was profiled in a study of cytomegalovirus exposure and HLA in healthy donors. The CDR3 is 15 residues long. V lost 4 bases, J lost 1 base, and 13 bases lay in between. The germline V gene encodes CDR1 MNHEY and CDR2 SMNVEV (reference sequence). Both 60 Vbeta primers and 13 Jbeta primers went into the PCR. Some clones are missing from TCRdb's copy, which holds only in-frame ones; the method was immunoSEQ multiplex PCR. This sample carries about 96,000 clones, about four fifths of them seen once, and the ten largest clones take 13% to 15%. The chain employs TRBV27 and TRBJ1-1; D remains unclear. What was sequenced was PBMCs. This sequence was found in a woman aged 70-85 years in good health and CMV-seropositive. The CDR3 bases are TGTGCCAGCAGTTCTTTGGGCAGAAAGAACACTGAAGCTTTCTTT. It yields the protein CASSSLGRKNTEAFF.